This T cell receptor beta chain is from a study of control samples from healthy donors and cancer patients. V was cut by 1 base and J by 3 bases, with 7 bases left in between. Germline V gene data show CDR1 as MGHDK and CDR2 as SYGVNS. This CDR3 has 13 residues. Sequenced by immunoSEQ multiplex PCR; TCRdb stores in-frame clones only, minus some. Of tens of thousands of clones listed, approximately 90% are singletons. The sample comprised blood. The chain has TRBV25-1 and TRBJ2-7; no reliable D call. The TCR originated in a woman aged 18-29 years in good health. CDR3 amino acids: CASSELGIYEQYF. CDR3 nucleotide sequence: TGTGCCAGCAGTGAATTGGGGATCTACGAGCAGTACTTC.